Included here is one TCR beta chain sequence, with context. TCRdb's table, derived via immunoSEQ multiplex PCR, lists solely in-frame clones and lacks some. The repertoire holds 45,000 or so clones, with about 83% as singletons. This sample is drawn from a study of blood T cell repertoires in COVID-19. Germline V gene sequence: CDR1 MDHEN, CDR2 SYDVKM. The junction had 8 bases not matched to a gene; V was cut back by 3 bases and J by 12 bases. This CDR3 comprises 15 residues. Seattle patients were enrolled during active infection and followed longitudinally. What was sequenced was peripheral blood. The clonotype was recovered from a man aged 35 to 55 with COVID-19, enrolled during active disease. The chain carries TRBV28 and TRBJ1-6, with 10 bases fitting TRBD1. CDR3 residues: CASSLGTGAGEPLHF. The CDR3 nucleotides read TGTGCCAGCAGTTTGGGGACAGGGGCCGGGGAACCCCTCCACTTT.